This TCR beta chain was documented in a study of blood T cell repertoires in COVID-19. Repertoires were generated with immunoSEQ multiplex PCR, while TCRdb's copy carries only in-frame clones and drops some. The table records nearly 90,000 clones, approximately 88% of them present only once. The clonotype originates from a man at least 80 years old with acute or convalescent COVID-19. The sample was peripheral blood.

The CDR3 DNA reads TGTGCCTGGCAGTCGGACAGGGGTCTCAATCAGCCCCAGCATTTT. Translation gives CAWQSDRGLNQPQHF. The chain links TRBV30 to TRBJ1-5; 9 bases align to TRBD1. The CDR3 spans 15 residues. Germline V gives CDR1 GTSNPN, CDR2 SVGIG (reference sequence). Trimming took 5 bases from V and 3 from J; bases not matched to a gene: 8.